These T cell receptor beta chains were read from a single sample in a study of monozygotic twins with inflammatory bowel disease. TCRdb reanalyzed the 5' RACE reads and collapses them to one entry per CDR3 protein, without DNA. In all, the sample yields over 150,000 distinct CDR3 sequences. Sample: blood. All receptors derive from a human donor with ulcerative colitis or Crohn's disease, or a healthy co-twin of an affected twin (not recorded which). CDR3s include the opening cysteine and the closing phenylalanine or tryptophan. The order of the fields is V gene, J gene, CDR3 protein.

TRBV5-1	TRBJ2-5	CASSQGTTPPETQYF
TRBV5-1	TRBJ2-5	CASSRGVQETQYF
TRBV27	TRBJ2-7	CASRALAGPRDEQYF
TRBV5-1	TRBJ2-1	CASSRSSTYNEQFF
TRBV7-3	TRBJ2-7	CASRDQSGVEQYF
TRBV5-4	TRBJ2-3	CASSQALEGGLTDTQYF
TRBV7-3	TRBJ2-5	CASGASGDQETQYF
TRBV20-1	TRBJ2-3	CSALLSTDTQYF
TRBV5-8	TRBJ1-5	CASSPQGVGNQPQHF
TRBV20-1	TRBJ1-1	CSARDRIQGTEAFF
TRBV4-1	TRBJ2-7	CASSQLPTAGSYEQYF
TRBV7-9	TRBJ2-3	CASSPRAGVRADTQYF
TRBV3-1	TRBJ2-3	CASSPFIFGSTDTQYF
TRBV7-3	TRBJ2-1	CASSGEGQPYNEQFF
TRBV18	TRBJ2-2	CASSYQREVELFF
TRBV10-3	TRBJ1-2	CAISGNRTTYGYTF
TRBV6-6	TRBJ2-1	CASRRGKESNEQFF
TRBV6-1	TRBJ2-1	CASSRQPSYNEQFF
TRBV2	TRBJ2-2	CASIGGVRTTGELFF
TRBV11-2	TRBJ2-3	CASSELAGGGVLTDTQYF
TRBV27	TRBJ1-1	CASSSGTGGDTEAFF
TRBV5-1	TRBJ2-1	CASSLRQGRDNEQFF
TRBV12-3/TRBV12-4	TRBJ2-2	CASSPSGTANTGELFF
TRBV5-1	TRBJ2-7	CASSLAPGQLFYEQYF